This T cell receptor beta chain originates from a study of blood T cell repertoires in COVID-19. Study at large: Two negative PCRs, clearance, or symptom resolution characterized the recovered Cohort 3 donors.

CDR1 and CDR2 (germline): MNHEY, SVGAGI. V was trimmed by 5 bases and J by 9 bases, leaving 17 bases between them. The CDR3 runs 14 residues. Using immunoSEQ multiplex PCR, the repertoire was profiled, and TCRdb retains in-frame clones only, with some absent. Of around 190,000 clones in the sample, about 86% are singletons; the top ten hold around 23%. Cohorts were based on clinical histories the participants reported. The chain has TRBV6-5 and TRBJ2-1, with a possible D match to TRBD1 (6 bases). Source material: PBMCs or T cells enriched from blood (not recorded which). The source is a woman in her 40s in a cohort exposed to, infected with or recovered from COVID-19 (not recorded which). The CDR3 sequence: CASSPGTQGFEQFF. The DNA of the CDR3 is TGTGCCAGCAGTCCCGGGACACAAGGGTTTGAGCAGTTCTTC.